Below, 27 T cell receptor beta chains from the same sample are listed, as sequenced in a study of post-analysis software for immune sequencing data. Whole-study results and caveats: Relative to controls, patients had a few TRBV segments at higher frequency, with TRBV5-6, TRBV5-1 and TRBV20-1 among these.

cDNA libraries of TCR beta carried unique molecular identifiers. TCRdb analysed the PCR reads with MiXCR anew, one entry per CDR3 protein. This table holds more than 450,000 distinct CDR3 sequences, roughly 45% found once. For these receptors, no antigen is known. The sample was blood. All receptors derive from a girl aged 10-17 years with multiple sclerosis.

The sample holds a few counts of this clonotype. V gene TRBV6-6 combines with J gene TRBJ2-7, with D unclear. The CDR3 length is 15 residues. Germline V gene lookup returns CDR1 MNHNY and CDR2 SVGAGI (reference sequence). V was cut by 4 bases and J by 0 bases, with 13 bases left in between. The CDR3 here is CASSWQGPTSYEQYF. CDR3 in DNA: TGTGCCAGCAGTTGGCAAGGGCCTACCTCCTACGAGCAGTACTTC.

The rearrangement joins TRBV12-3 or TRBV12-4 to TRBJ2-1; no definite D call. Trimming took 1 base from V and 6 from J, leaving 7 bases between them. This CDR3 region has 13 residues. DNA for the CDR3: TGTGCCAGCAGTTTAGATCCCTCCAATGAGCAGTTCTTC. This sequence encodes CASSLDPSNEQFF.

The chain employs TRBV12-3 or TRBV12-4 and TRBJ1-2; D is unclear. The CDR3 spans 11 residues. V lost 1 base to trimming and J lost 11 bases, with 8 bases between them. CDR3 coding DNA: TGTGCCAGCAGTTTAGAAGGGATATACACCTTC. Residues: CASSLEGIYTF.

The chain's CDR3 is CASSQDSGTLEQFF. The CDR3 DNA reads as TGTGCCAGCAGCCAAGATAGTGGGACTCTGGAGCAGTTCTTC. V usage is TRBV3-1 and J usage is TRBJ2-1; TRBD2 might be the D (6 bases). Germline V CDR1 and CDR2: LGHDT, YNNKEL (reference sequence). The CDR3 has 14 amino acids. Between the trimmed V and J ends, which lost 0 bases and 10 bases, there was a span of 13 bases.

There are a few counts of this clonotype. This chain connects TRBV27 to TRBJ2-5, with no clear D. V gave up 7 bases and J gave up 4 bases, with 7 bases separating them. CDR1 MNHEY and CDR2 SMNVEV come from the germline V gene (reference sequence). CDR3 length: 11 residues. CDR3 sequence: CASTDGETQYF. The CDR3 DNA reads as TGTGCCAGCACGGATGGAGAGACCCAGTACTTC.

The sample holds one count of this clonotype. The CDR3 here is CASSLLARSYNEQFF. The CDR3 region has the DNA TGTGCCAGCAGTTTACTAGCGCGTTCCTACAATGAGCAGTTCTTC. V gene TRBV12-3 or TRBV12-4 combines with J gene TRBJ2-1; D is possibly TRBD2 (6 bases). The germline V and J ends were trimmed by 2 bases and 1 base, with 9 bases remaining between them. The CDR3 covers 15 residues.

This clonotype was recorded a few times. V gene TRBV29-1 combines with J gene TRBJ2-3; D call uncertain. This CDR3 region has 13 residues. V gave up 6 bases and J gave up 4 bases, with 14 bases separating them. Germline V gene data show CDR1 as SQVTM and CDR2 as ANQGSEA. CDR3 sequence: CSVAGPGPDTQYF. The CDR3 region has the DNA TGCAGCGTGGCCGGACCTGGACCAGATACGCAGTATTTT.

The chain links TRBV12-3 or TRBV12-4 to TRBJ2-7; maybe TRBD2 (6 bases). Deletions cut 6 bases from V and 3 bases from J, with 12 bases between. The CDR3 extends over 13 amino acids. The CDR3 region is CASRVAEYYEQYF. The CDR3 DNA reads TGTGCCAGCAGAGTAGCGGAATACTACGAGCAGTACTTC.

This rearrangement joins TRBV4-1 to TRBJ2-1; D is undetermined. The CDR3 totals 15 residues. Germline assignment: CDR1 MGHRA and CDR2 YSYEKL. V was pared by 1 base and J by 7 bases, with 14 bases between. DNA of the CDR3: TGCGCCAGCAGCCAAGCGGCAGGCTCTAGGAATGAGCAGTTCTTC. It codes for CASSQAAGSRNEQFF.

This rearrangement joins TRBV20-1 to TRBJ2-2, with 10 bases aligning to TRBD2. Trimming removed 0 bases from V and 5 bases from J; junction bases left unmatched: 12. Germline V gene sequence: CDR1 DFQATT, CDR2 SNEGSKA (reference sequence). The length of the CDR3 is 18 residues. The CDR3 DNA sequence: TGCAGTGCTAGAGACCAACGGGCTAGCGGGAGAAGTACCGGGGAGCTGTTTTTT. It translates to CSARDQRASGRSTGELFF.

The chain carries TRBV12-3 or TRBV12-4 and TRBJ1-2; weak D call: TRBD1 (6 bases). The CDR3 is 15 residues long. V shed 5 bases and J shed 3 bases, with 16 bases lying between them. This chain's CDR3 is CASSPRDRRYYGYTF. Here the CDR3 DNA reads TGTGCCAGCAGTCCCCGAGACAGGAGATACTATGGCTACACCTTC.

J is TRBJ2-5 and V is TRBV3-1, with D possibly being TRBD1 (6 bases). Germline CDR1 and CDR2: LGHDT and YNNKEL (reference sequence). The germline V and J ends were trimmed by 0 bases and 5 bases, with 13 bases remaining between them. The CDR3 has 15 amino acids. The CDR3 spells CASSQDRTVGETQYF. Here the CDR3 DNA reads TGTGCCAGCAGCCAAGATCGGACAGTGGGGGAGACCCAGTACTTC.

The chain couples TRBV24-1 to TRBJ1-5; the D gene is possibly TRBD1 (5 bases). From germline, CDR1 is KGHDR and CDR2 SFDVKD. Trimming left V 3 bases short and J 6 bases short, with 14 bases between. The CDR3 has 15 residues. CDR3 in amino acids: CATSDGDSTFQPQHF. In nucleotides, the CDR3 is TGTGCCACCAGTGATGGTGACAGCACTTTTCAGCCCCAGCATTTT.

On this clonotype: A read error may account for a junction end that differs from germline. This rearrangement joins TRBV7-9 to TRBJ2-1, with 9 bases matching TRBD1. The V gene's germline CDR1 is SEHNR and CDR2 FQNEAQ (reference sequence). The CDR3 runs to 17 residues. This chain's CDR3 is CACSPGTGLFPYNEQFF. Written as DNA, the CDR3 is TGTGCCTGCAGCCCCGGGACAGGGTTATTTCCCTACAATGAGCAGTTCTTC.

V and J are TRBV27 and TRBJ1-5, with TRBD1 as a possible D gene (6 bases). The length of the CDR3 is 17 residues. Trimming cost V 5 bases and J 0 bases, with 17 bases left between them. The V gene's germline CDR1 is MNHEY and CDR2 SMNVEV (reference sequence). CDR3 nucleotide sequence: TGTGCCAGCAGTATCACAGGGTTGGGGTATAGCAATCAGCCCCAGCATTTT. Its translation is CASSITGLGYSNQPQHF.

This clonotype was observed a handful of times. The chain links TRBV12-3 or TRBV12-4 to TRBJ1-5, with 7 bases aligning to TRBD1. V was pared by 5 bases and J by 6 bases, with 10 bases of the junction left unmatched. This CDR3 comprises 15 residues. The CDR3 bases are TGTGCCAGCAGTCGGGGGACAGTAACCTCTCAGCCCCAGCATTTT. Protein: CASSRGTVTSQPQHF.

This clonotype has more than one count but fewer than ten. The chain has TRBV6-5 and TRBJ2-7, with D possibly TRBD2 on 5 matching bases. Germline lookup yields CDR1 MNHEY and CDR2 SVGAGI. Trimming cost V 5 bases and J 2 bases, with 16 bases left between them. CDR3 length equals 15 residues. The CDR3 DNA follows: TGTGCCAGCAGTACCCTACTAGTCTTGCCCTACGAGCAGTACTTC. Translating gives CASSTLLVLPYEQYF.

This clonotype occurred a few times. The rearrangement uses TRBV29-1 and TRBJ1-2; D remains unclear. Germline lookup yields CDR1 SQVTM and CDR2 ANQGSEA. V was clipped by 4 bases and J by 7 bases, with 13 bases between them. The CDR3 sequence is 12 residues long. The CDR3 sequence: CSVGRNRAGYTF. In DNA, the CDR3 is TGCAGCGTTGGCAGGAACCGGGCTGGCTACACCTTC.

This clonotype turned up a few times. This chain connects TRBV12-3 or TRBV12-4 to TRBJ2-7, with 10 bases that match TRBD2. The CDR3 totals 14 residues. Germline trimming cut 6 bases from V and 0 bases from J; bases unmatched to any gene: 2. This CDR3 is CASRTSGPSYEQYF. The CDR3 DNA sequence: TGTGCCAGCAGGACTAGCGGGCCCTCCTACGAGCAGTACTTC.

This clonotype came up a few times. CDR3 nucleotides: TGTGCCATCAGTGTACGGGAGTGGTCGGATACGCAGTATTTT. Encoded protein: CAISVREWSDTQYF. The chain carries TRBV10-3 and TRBJ2-3; tentatively, D is TRBD2 (6 bases). CDR3 size: 14 residues. Trimming took off 4 bases at V and 6 bases at J, with 14 bases between the two ends. The germline V gene has CDR1 ENHRY and CDR2 SYGVKD.

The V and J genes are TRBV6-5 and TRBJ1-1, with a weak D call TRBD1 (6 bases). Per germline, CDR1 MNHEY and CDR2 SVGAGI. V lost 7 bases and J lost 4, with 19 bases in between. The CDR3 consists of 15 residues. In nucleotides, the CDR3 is TGTGCCAGCACCGACGCGGGGGCGCGGGGCACTGAAGCTTTCTTT. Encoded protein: CASTDAGARGTEAFF.

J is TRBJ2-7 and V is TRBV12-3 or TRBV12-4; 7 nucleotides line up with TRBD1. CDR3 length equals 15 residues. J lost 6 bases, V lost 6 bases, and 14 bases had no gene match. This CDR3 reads CASSLAPTGALEQYF. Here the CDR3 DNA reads TGTGCCAGCAGCCTAGCACCCACAGGGGCACTCGAGCAGTACTTC.

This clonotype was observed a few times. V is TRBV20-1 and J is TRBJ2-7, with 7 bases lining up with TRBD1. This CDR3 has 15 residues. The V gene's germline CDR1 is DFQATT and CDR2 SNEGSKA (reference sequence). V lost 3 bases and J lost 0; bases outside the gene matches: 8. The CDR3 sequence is CSASDSNRGSYEQYF. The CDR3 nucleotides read TGCAGTGCTAGTGATTCGAACAGGGGCTCCTACGAGCAGTACTTC.

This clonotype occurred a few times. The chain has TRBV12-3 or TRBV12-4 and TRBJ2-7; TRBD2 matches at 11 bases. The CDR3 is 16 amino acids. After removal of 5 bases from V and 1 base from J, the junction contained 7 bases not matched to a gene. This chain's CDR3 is CASSPPLAGVSYEQYF. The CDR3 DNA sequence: TGTGCCAGCAGTCCACCACTAGCGGGAGTATCCTACGAGCAGTACTTC.

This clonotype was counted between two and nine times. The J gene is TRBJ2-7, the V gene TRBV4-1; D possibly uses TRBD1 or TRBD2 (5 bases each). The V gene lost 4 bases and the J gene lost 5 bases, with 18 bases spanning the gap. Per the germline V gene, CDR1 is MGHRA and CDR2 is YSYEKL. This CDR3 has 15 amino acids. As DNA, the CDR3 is TGCGCCAGCAGCCTTCTGGGACGGGCGGCCAACGAGCAGTACTTC. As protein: CASSLLGRAANEQYF.

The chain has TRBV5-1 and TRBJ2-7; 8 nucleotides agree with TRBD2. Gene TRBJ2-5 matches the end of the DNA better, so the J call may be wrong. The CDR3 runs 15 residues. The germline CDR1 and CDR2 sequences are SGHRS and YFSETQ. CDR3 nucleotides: TGCGCCAGCAGCTTGGTACGGGGGGGCCGTGAGACCCAGTACTTC. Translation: CASSLVRGGRETQYF.

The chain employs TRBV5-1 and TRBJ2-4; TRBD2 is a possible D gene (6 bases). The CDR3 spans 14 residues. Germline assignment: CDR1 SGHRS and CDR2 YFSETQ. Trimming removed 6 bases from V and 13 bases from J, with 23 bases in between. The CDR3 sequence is CASIGGASYNEQYF. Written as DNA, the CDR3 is TGCGCCAGCATCGGCGGGGCTTCTTACAATGAGCAGTACTTC.